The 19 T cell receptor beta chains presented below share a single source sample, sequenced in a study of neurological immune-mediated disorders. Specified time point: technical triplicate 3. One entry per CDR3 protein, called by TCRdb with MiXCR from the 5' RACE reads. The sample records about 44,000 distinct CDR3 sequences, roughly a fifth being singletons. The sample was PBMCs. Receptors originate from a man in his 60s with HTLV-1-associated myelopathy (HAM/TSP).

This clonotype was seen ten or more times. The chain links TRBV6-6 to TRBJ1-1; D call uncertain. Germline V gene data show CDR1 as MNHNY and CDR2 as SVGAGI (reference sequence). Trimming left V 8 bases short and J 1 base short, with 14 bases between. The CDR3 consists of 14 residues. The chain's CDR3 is CASLGSSPNTEAFF. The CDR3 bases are TGTGCCAGCCTAGGGAGCAGCCCGAACACTGAAGCTTTCTTT.

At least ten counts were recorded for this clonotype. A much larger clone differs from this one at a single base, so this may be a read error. The CDR3, as DNA: TGTGTCAGCAGTGACAAGACGAACACCGGGGAGCTGTTTTTT. It codes for CVSSDKTNTGELFF. The chain couples TRBV5-5 to TRBJ2-2; D call uncertain. Germline V gene data show CDR1 as SGHKS and CDR2 as YYEKEE (reference sequence). This CDR3 has 14 residues.

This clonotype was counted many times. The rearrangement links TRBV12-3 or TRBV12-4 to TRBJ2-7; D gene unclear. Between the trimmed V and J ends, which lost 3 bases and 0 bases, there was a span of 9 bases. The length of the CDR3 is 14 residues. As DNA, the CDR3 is TGTGCCAGCAGTTTTGGTACATTCTCCTACGAGCAGTACTTC. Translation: CASSFGTFSYEQYF.

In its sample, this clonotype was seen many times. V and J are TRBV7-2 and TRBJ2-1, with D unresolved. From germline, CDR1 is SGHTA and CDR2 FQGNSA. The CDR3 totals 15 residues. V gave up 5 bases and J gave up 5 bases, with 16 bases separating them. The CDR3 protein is CASSLRSSRHNEQFF. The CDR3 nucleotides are TGTGCCAGCAGCCTTAGGTCAAGCCGGCACAATGAGCAGTTCTTC.

CDR3 nucleotide sequence: TGTGCCAGCAGCTTAAGTGCAGGGCCCTACAATGAGCAGTTCTTC. It translates to CASSLSAGPYNEQFF. V and J are TRBV7-3 and TRBJ2-1, with TRBD1 as a possible D gene (5 bases). Germline assignment: CDR1 SGHTA and CDR2 FQGTGA. V gave up 1 base and J gave up 2 bases, with 9 bases separating them. The CDR3 has 15 residues.

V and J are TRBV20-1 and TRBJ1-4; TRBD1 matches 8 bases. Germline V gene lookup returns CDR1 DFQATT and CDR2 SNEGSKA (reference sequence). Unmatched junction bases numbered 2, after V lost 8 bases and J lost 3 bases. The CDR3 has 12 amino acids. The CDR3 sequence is CSFRGPNEKLFF. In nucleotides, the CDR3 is TGCAGTTTCAGGGGGCCTAATGAAAAACTGTTTTTT.

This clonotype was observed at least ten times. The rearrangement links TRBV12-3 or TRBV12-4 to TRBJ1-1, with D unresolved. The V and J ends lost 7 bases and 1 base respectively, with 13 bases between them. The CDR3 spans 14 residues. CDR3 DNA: TGTGCCAGCAACCTGGTCTTCCCGAACACTGAAGCTTTCTTT. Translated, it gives CASNLVFPNTEAFF.

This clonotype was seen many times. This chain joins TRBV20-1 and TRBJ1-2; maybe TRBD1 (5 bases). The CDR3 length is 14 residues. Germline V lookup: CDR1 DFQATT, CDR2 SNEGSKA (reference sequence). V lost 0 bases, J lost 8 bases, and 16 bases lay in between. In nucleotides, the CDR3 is TGCAGTGCTAGAGATATGGCAGGGAGTCGGGGCTACACCTTC. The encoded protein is CSARDMAGSRGYTF.

In nucleotides, the CDR3 is TGCAGTGCTAGCGGGGGCGGGAGTGTTATAAATGAGCAGTTCTTC. This encodes CSASGGGSVINEQFF. This chain joins TRBV20-1 and TRBJ2-1; D may be TRBD2 (7 bases). There are 15 residues in the CDR3. The germline V gene encodes CDR1 DFQATT and CDR2 SNEGSKA (reference sequence). The ends were cut back, 3 bases at V and 7 bases at J, with 19 bases in the middle.

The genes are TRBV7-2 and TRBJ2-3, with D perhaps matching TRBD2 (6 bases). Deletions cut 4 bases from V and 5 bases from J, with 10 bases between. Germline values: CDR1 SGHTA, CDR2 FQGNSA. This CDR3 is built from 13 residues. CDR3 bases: TGTGCCAGCAGCTCGGGACTTGTAGATACGCAGTATTTT. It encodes CASSSGLVDTQYF.

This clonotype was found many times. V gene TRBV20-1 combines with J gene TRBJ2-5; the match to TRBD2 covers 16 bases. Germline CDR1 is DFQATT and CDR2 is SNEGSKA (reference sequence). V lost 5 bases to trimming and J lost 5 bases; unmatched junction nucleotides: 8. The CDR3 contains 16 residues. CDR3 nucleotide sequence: TGCAGTGCTCCGAACCCGGGACTAGCGGGAGGGGAGACCCAGTACTTC. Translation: CSAPNPGLAGGETQYF.

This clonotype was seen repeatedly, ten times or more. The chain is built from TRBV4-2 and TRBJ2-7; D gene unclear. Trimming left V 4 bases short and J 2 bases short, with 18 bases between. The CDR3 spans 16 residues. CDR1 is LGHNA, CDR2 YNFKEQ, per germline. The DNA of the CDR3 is TGTGCCAGCAGCCCCATCACGGCCTTGGGCCCCTACGAGCAGTACTTC. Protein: CASSPITALGPYEQYF.

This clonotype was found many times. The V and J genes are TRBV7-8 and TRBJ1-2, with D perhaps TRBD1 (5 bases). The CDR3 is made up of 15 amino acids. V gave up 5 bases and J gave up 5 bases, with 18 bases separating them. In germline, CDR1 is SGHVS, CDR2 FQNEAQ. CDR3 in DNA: TGTGCCAGCAGCCCCCGTAGGGACCTCTGGTATGGCTACACCTTC. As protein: CASSPRRDLWYGYTF.

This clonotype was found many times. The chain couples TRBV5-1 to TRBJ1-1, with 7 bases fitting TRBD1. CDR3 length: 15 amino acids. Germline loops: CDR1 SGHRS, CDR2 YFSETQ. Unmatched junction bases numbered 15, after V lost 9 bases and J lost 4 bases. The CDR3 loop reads CATWTGDPEITEAFF. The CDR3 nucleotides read TGCGCCACCTGGACAGGCGACCCCGAGATCACTGAAGCTTTCTTT.

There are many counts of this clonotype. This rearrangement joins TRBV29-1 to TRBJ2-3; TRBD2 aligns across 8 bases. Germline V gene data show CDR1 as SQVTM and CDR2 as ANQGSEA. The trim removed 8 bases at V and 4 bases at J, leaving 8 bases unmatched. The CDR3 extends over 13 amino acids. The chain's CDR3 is CSLARGGADTQYF. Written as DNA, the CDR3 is TGCAGCCTCGCCCGGGGGGGCGCAGATACGCAGTATTTT.

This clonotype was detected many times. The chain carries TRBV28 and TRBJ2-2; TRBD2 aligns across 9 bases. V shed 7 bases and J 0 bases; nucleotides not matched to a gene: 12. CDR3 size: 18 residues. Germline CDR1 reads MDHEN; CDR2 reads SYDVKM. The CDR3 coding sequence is TGTGCCAGCAACCCACCCGGGACTAGCTATACGAACACCGGGGAGCTGTTTTTT. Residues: CASNPPGTSYTNTGELFF.

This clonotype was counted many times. The CDR3: CASSLQGTGDEKLFF. In nucleotides, the CDR3 is TGCGCCAGCAGCTTGCAAGGGACAGGGGATGAAAAACTGTTTTTT. V and J are TRBV5-1 and TRBJ1-4, with TRBD1 identical over 10 bases. Unmatched junction bases numbered 3, after V lost 1 base and J lost 6 bases. The CDR3 runs to 15 residues. The germline V gene encodes CDR1 SGHRS and CDR2 YFSETQ.

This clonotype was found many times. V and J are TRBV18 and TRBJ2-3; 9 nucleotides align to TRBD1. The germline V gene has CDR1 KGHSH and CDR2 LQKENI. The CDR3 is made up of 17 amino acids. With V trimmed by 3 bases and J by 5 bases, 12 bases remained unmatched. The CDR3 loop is CASSPQKPGTGRDTQYF. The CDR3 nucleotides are TGTGCCAGCTCACCGCAAAAGCCGGGGACAGGGCGAGATACGCAGTATTTT.

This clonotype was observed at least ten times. In nucleotides, the CDR3 is TGTGCCAGCAGCTTAGACAGGGCAATATCAACCGAGCAGTACTTC. It codes for CASSLDRAISTEQYF. The chain employs TRBV7-2 and TRBJ2-7, with D possibly matching TRBD1 (6 bases). V lost 1 base and J lost 6, with 16 bases in between. In germline, CDR1 is SGHTA, CDR2 FQGNSA. The CDR3 runs to 15 residues.